This T cell receptor (beta chain) was captured by sequencing in a study of shared clonotypes between healthy human individuals. Study summary: Aged between 18 and 49, the donors were a couple of women and a few men. Study-level findings and limits: Tissue TCR repertoires likely differ from these blood-only repertoires.

V lost 5 bases and J 4 bases, leaving 15 bases between the germline ends. The CDR3 spans 14 residues. Per germline, CDR1 SGHAT and CDR2 FQNNGV. As to this clone: Its specificity is unknown.

Adult donors, all healthy and HIV-negative, had no recent acute infections or vaccinations. Ten immunoSEQ deep assay plates served to sequence unsorted PBMC DNA. Data came from immunoSEQ multiplex PCR; TCRdb stores just in-frame clones and leaves some out. The table has over 400,000 clones, around four fifths seen once; the top ten hold more than 10%. The specimen was PBMCs. This chain links TRBV11-2 with TRBJ2-7, with D possibly being TRBD1 (5 bases). The TCR comes from a woman aged 40 to 50 in good health. Some clones in this sample may be carry-over from other donors' samples. DNA of the CDR3: TGTGCCAGCAGCCTAGGACAAGGAGATTACGAGCAGTACTTC. Its translation: CASSLGQGDYEQYF.